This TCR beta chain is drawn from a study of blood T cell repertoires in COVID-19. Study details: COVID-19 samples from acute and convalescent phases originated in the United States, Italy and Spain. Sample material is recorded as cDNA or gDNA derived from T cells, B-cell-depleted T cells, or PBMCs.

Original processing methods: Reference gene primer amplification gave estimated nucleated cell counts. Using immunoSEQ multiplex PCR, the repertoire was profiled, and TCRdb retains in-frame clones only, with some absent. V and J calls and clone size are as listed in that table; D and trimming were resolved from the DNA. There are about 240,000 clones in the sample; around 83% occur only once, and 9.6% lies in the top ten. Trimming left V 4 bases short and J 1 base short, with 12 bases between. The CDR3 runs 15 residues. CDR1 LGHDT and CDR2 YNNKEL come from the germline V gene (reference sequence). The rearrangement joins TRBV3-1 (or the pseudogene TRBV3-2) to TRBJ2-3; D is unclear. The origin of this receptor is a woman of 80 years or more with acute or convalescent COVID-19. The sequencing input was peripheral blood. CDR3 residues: CASSPRGPRTDTQYF. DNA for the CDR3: TGTGCCAGCAGCCCCCGCGGCCCCCGCACAGATACGCAGTATTTT.